What follows describes a single T cell receptor beta chain. This specimen comes from a study of response to subunit inactivated influenza vaccine. TCRdb processed the RT-PCR reads anew with MiXCR; each CDR3 protein has one entry. The repertoire has approximately 500,000 distinct CDR3 sequences, less than 25% of them found once; the top ten carry around 2.8%. The CDR3 is 16 amino acids. Germline assignment: CDR1 MDHEN and CDR2 SYDVKM. V shed 3 bases, J shed 2 bases, and the junction held 5 bases outside the gene matches. Another study also made use of these data, one on T cells expressing NK-cell markers. This second report adds: For TCR beta, cDNA was produced by 5'RACE template switching with UMIs.

This TCR came from a man in his fifties who received an inactivated influenza vaccine. The sequencing here drew on CD4+ T cells sorted from PBMCs, taken roughly 13 days after vaccination. The rearrangement uses TRBV28 and TRBJ2-3, with TRBD2 identical over 10 bases. Here the CDR3 reads CASSFKRGGPTDTQYF. The CDR3 DNA reads as TGTGCCAGCAGTTTCAAGCGGGGGGGCCCCACAGATACGCAGTATTTT.